The sequence of this T cell receptor beta chain was determined in a study of response to subunit inactivated influenza vaccine. Whole-study results and caveats: There was a suggestion from the authors that each seasonal influenza vaccination recruits few new T cells.

MiXCR, run by TCRdb on the RT-PCR reads, gives a single entry per CDR3 protein. Here the sample spans under 950,000 distinct CDR3 sequences, over 20% being singletons. The V and J ends lost 11 bases and 3 bases, in that order; junction bases with no gene match: 14. Germline assignment: CDR1 ENHRY and CDR2 SYGVKD. The CDR3 has 17 amino acids. This clonotype appeared a few times. The antigen remains unidentified. This chain joins TRBV10-3 and TRBJ1-4, with 11 bases identical to TRBD1. This clonotype originated in a man between 50 and 59 years old who received an inactivated influenza vaccine. The source was PBMCs from blood, collected about 5 days after vaccination. In nucleotides, the CDR3 is TGTGCCGTCCGCCCCGGGACAGGGGGAGCCCCTAATGAAAAACTGTTTTTT. Its protein product is CAVRPGTGGAPNEKLFF.